This T cell receptor (beta chain) is from a study of blood T cell repertoires in COVID-19. For the study at large: Sites across the United States, Italy and Spain contributed samples from acute and convalescent COVID-19.

CDR1 is SGHTA and CDR2 is FQGNSA in the germline V gene. With V trimmed by 5 bases and J by 7 bases, 6 bases remained unmatched. The CDR3 is 14 residues long. Original methodology: For nucleated cells, counts were estimated from reference gene primer amplification. Libraries were prepared by immunoSEQ multiplex PCR; TCRdb keeps only in-frame clonotypes and omits some of them. That table furnishes V, J and clone size, whereas the DNA furnished D and trimming. The sample shows under 450,000 clones, approximately 87% of them seen only once. Participant age was about 18 to 95 years, and participants resided in about two dozen US areas. Researchers sorted participants into cohorts using their self-reported clinical history.

The chain has TRBV7-2 and TRBJ1-5, with TRBD1 matching over 9 bases. The sequence was obtained from a man aged 25-40 years who had recovered from COVID-19. The sample was PBMCs or T cells enriched from blood (not recorded which). This chain's CDR3 is CASSPDRGSQPQHF. CDR3 nucleotides: TGTGCCAGCAGCCCGGACAGGGGAAGCCAGCCCCAGCATTTT.